Here is one T cell receptor (beta chain) with its context. These data belong to a study of blood T cell repertoires in COVID-19. Study-level background: Samples of COVID-19 (acute and convalescent) were obtained from the United States, Italy and Spain. PBMCs, B-cell-depleted T cells, or T cells were the source of the cDNA or gDNA that made up the material.

With 5 bases removed from V and 5 bases from J, the gap between germline ends came to 15 bases. Germline V gene data show CDR1 as SGHTA and CDR2 as FQGNSA. The CDR3 is 15 amino acids. Methods used by the authors: Estimated nucleated cell counts came from reference gene primer amplification. The repertoire was sequenced with immunoSEQ multiplex PCR; TCRdb's copy has only in-frame clones and lacks some. V and J calls and clone size are those listed in that table; D and trimming were worked out from the DNA. The top ten hold about 40% of the sample, which has about 130,000 clones, roughly 84% seen once.

The source is a human donor in a cohort sampled during active COVID-19. The sequenced material came from peripheral blood. This sequence joins TRBV7-2 and TRBJ1-4, with D perhaps matching TRBD1 (6 bases). CDR3 DNA: TGTGCCAGCAGCCCCTTAGGGGGAGTGAATGAAAAACTGTTTTTT. The encoded protein is CASSPLGGVNEKLFF. The complete variable domain, with remaining parts taken from reference TRBV7-2 and TRBJ1-4, reads GAGVSQSPSNKVTEKGKDVELRCDPISGHTALYWYRQSLGQGLEFLIYFQGNSAPDKSGLPSDRFSAERTGGSVSTLTIQRTQQEDSAVYLCASSPLGGVNEKLFFGSGTQLSVL.